This T cell receptor (beta chain) was obtained from a study of radiotherapy plus CTLA-4 blockade in lung cancer. This table comes from immunoSEQ multiplex PCR, and its TCRdb copy is limited to in-frame clones, with some not included. The sample records approximately 94,000 clones, around 84% being singletons. From germline, CDR1 is KGHSH and CDR2 LQKENI. With 4 bases removed from V and 7 bases from J, the gap between germline ends came to 11 bases. The CDR3 covers 13 residues. The chain recombines TRBV18 with TRBJ2-4, with D perhaps given as TRBD1 or TRBD2 (5 bases each). Source: peripheral blood, taken from a patient treated with radiotherapy plus ipilimumab. This TCR derives from a human donor with non-small cell lung cancer that progressed on radiotherapy plus ipilimumab. The CDR3 sequence is CASSLGDVNIQYF. CDR3 DNA: TGTGCCAGCTCACTCGGGGACGTGAACATTCAGTACTTC.